Listed here are 10 T cell receptor beta chains from one sample, sequenced in a study of human thymus T cells. The table came from immunoSEQ multiplex PCR; TCRdb's copy has only in-frame clones and leaves some out. The table includes 70,000 to 75,000 clones, 85% to 95% detected once. Surgeons resected thymus tissue during corrective heart surgery. Sequencing used thymus tissue. The receptor set was obtained from a girl under three years old with a congenital heart defect but otherwise immunologically healthy.

The chain combines TRBV2 with TRBJ2-3, with D unresolved. This CDR3 spans 15 amino acids. The V end lost 1 base, the J end lost 0 bases, and 8 bases lay between the germline ends. Looked up from germline, CDR1 is SNHLY and CDR2 is FYNNEI. DNA for the CDR3: TGTGCCAGCAGTGAAGAAAAGACTAGCACAGATACGCAGTATTTT. Translated, it gives CASSEEKTSTDTQYF.

CDR3 loop: CASSVQGESKTQYF. DNA for the CDR3: TGTGCCAGCAGTGTTCAGGGGGAATCGAAGACCCAGTACTTC. The genes are TRBV2 and TRBJ2-5, with 7 bases matching TRBD1. The CDR3 has 14 residues. The V segment lost 4 bases and the J segment 6 bases; nucleotides outside the gene matches: 8. CDR1 is SNHLY, CDR2 FYNNEI, per germline.

The chain carries TRBV13 and TRBJ2-7; D is ambiguous. The germline gives CDR1 PRHDT, CDR2 FYEKMQ (reference sequence). V dropped 0 bases and J dropped 5 bases, with 17 bases sitting between them. The CDR3 runs 16 residues. The CDR3 region has the DNA TGTGCCAGCAGCTTAGGCCTTTGCCCTCCGTGCAACGAGCAGTACTTC. Protein product: CASSLGLCPPCNEQYF.

This chain uses TRBV28 with TRBJ2-2; the match to TRBD1 covers 9 bases. The CDR3 spans 15 residues. V lost 3 bases, J lost 5 bases, and 4 bases stayed unmatched. CDR1 is MDHEN and CDR2 is SYDVKM in the germline V gene. The chain's CDR3 is CASSLGGQGTGELFF. CDR3 bases: TGTGCCAGCAGTTTGGGAGGACAGGGGACCGGGGAGCTGTTTTTT.

The gene calls are TRBV19 and TRBJ1-2, with 7 nucleotides matching TRBD1. The V and J ends lost 7 bases and 2 bases, in that order; junction bases with no gene match: 10. CDR3 length: 15 residues. Germline V lookup: CDR1 LNHDA, CDR2 SQIVND (reference sequence). The CDR3 is CASKVGTVHNYGYTF. CDR3 in DNA: TGTGCCAGTAAAGTTGGGACAGTTCACAACTATGGCTACACCTTC.

The chain combines TRBV10-3 with TRBJ2-5; 9 bases are shared with TRBD1. CDR3 length: 13 amino acids. From germline, CDR1 is ENHRY and CDR2 SYGVKD. Trimming removed 4 bases from V and 3 bases from J; junction bases left unmatched: 0. CDR3 sequence reads: CAISGDREETQYF. The DNA of the CDR3 is TGTGCCATCAGTGGGGACAGGGAAGAGACCCAGTACTTC.

This clone came up a few times. The genes are TRBV30 and TRBJ1-5, with D possibly matching TRBD1 (5 bases). This CDR3 contains 12 residues. CDR1 is GTSNPN and CDR2 is SVGIG in the germline V gene (reference sequence). The V and J ends lost 3 bases and 6 bases respectively, with 9 bases between them. The CDR3 loop reads CAWSRGSQPQHF. CDR3 in DNA: TGTGCCTGGAGCCGGGGGAGTCAGCCCCAGCATTTT.

The chain has TRBV5-5 and TRBJ1-1; D is uncertain. The V gene's germline CDR1 is SGHKS and CDR2 YYEKEE (reference sequence). Trimming pared 1 base from V and 1 base from J, leaving 2 bases between. This CDR3 comprises 12 residues. The CDR3 loop reads CASSLKNTEAFF. The CDR3 DNA reads as TGTGCCAGCAGCTTGAAGAACACTGAAGCTTTCTTT. Full variable domain (remainder filled in from reference TRBV5-5 and TRBJ1-1): DAGVTQSPTHLIKTRGQQVTLRCSPISGHKSVSWYQQVLGQGPQFIFQYYEKEERGRGNFPDRFSARQFPNYSSELNVNALLLGDSALYLCASSLKNTEAFFGQGTRLTVV.

This clone was detected only once. V gene TRBV21-1 combines with J gene TRBJ1-5. TRBV21-1 is reported as a pseudogene. The CDR3 totals 21 residues. The CDR3 loop is CSSSSKGRDPGTGYSNQPQHF. CDR3 DNA sequence: TGTTCCAGCAGCTCCAAAGGGAGGGATCCGGGGACGGGGTATAGCAATCAGCCCCAGCATTTT.

This chain joins TRBV6-5 and TRBJ2-1, with TRBD1 as a possible D gene (6 bases). The germline gives CDR1 MNHEY, CDR2 SVGAGI. V lost 6 bases and J 8 bases, leaving 8 bases between the germline ends. The CDR3 is 11 amino acids. As DNA, the CDR3 is TGTGCCAGCAGGGACAGTTATGAGCAGTTCTTC. It is translated as CASRDSYEQFF.